A selection of T cell receptor beta chains follows, all from one sample in a study of naive and memory T cell subsets. In TCRdb, the 5' RACE reads were re-called with MiXCR into one record per CDR3 protein. The sample includes 45,000 to 55,000 distinct CDR3 sequences, around 5% of them seen just once. These receptors were collected from a female donor in good health. CDR3s leave out the opening cysteine and the closing phenylalanine or tryptophan. A D gene is named only where the DNA matches it firmly. Clone size is given for some rows only: seen once, a few or many times, or a class if the clone is expanded.

d_gene: .; abundance: many; j_gene: TRBJ1-5; v_gene: TRBV9; CDR3aa: ASSAGTANQPQH
d_gene: .; abundance: few; j_gene: TRBJ1-1; v_gene: TRBV5-1; CDR3aa: ASSPEGGGNTEAF
d_gene: .; abundance: many; j_gene: TRBJ1-1; v_gene: TRBV14; CDR3aa: ASSQDRWGYTEAF
d_gene: TRBD1; abundance: .; j_gene: TRBJ2-7; v_gene: TRBV3-1; CDR3aa: ASSLRQGGDEQY
d_gene: TRBD2; abundance: many; j_gene: TRBJ2-7; v_gene: TRBV28; CDR3aa: ASNLSGRRNEQY
d_gene: TRBD2; abundance: many; j_gene: TRBJ2-3; v_gene: TRBV20-1; CDR3aa: SASGRGLGTDTQY
d_gene: .; abundance: many; j_gene: TRBJ2-3; v_gene: TRBV7-9; CDR3aa: ASSLFRDADTQY
d_gene: .; abundance: many; j_gene: TRBJ1-1; v_gene: TRBV28; CDR3aa: ASSLRWVGRDDTEAF
d_gene: .; abundance: many; j_gene: TRBJ2-7; v_gene: TRBV29-1; CDR3aa: SVRTASSYEQY
d_gene: .; abundance: few; j_gene: TRBJ2-7; v_gene: TRBV27; CDR3aa: ASRTTGTLGLYEQY
d_gene: TRBD2; abundance: many; j_gene: TRBJ2-2; v_gene: TRBV6-2/TRBV6-3; CDR3aa: ASSSGRDTGELF
d_gene: .; abundance: many; j_gene: TRBJ2-7; v_gene: TRBV13; CDR3aa: ASSPGTKEQY
d_gene: .; abundance: many; j_gene: TRBJ2-7; v_gene: TRBV14; CDR3aa: ASSQVTGVLPYEQY
d_gene: TRBD1; abundance: many; j_gene: TRBJ2-7; v_gene: TRBV18; CDR3aa: ASSPLTGDEQY
d_gene: .; abundance: many; j_gene: TRBJ2-3; v_gene: TRBV28; CDR3aa: ASSYRGSPTDTQY
d_gene: TRBD1; abundance: many; j_gene: TRBJ2-3; v_gene: TRBV7-6; CDR3aa: ASSLYHRGDTQY
d_gene: TRBD1; abundance: many; j_gene: TRBJ2-4; v_gene: TRBV19; CDR3aa: ASSFVQGANRGGRKNIQY
d_gene: TRBD2; abundance: many; j_gene: TRBJ2-6; v_gene: TRBV28; CDR3aa: ASSLRLGLAERSGANVLT
d_gene: .; abundance: .; j_gene: TRBJ2-2; v_gene: TRBV29-1; CDR3aa: SVEKGYTGELF
d_gene: .; abundance: few; j_gene: TRBJ2-5; v_gene: TRBV5-4; CDR3aa: ASSLPDRRETQY
d_gene: .; abundance: many; j_gene: TRBJ2-3; v_gene: TRBV5-5; CDR3aa: ASSLVGSSDTQY